This T cell receptor beta chain was profiled in a study of T cell changes during pregnancy in multiple sclerosis. Generated by immunoSEQ multiplex PCR, the TCRdb table keeps only in-frame clones and is missing some. The sample lists 90,000 or so clones, nearly 95% occurring once. Between the trimmed V and J ends, which lost 8 bases and 4 bases, there was a span of 9 bases. The germline CDR1 and CDR2 sequences are MNHNS and SASEGT. The CDR3 contains 12 residues. This sequence originates from a female donor in good health, enrolled as a control in a pregnancy study. Sample: peripheral blood, taken after pregnancy. The gene calls are TRBV6-1 and TRBJ1-5; possibly TRBD1 for D (5 bases). This CDR3 is CASRGGNQPQHF. DNA for the CDR3: TGTGCCAGCCGGGGGGGGAATCAGCCCCAGCATTTT.